This is a list of T cell receptor beta chains from one sample in a study of T cell changes during pregnancy in multiple sclerosis. Sequencing used immunoSEQ multiplex PCR; TCRdb keeps in-frame clones, though not all of them. The table shows some 66,000 clones, with about 91% occurring only once. The sequencing used CD8+ T cells from peripheral blood mononuclear cells, collected before pregnancy. These receptors were collected from a female donor with multiple sclerosis, enrolled in a pregnancy study. The CDR3 runs from the conserved cysteine through the conserved F or W. D genes are given only for firm matches. Where a row states a size, it is once, few, many or the class of an expanded clone; other rows omit it.

TGTGCCAGCAGCTTGGACAACTCTGGAAACACCATATATTTT	CASSLDNSGNTIYF	NA	14	once	TRBV5-4	TRBJ1-3
TGTGCCTGGAGTAGGGGGCTTGAAGCTTTCTTT	CAWSRGLEAFF	TRBD1	11	few	TRBV30	TRBJ1-1
TGTGCCAGCAGCCAAGAAAGGGGCGATGAGCAGTTCTTC	CASSQERGDEQFF	NA	13	NA	TRBV4-2	TRBJ2-1
TGTGCCAGCAGCTCAACAGTGAGGCGGGGAAGTTACAATGAGCAGTTCTTC	CASSSTVRRGSYNEQFF	NA	17	NA	TRBV7-9	TRBJ2-1
TGTGCCAGCAGCTTACGGGAGAACACTGAAGCTTTCTTT	CASSLRENTEAFF	NA	13	few	TRBV7-8	TRBJ1-1
TGTGCCAGCTCGGGAGAAGGGGGCAATCAGCCCCAGCATTTT	CASSGEGGNQPQHF	NA	14	once	TRBV11-2	TRBJ1-5
TGTGCCAGCAGCTATACCGAGGAGGAGCAGTACTTC	CASSYTEEEQYF	NA	12	few	TRBV5-6	TRBJ2-7
TGTGCCACCAGCCTACTACTAGCGGGGGACCCCTGGGAGACCCAGTACTTC	CATSLLLAGDPWETQYF	TRBD2	17	many	TRBV15	TRBJ2-5
TGTGCCAGCAGTTACGACGGGGGGTCCTCCTACAATGAGCAGTTCTTC	CASSYDGGSSYNEQFF	TRBD2	16	NA	TRBV6-5	TRBJ2-1
TGCAGCGTTGTGTCGGCTAGCCACGAGCAGTACTTC	CSVVSASHEQYF	NA	12	once	TRBV29-1	TRBJ2-7
TGTGCCAGCAGTGAAGATGCCAGGGGGGCTGAAGCTTTCTTT	CASSEDARGAEAFF	TRBD1	14	NA	TRBV2	TRBJ1-1
TGTGCCAGTAGTATTGGGCACCTTAGCAATCAGCCCCAGCATTTT	CASSIGHLSNQPQHF	NA	15	NA	TRBV19	TRBJ1-5
TGTGCCAGCACCAGGGGGCTGGGAGATACGCAGTATTTT	CASTRGLGDTQYF	TRBD1	13	NA	TRBV11-1	TRBJ2-3
TGCGCCAGCAGCTTTGGGGGGACCCCAGATACGCAGTATTTT	CASSFGGTPDTQYF	NA	14	NA	TRBV5-1	TRBJ2-3
TGTGCCAGCAGCTTAATGATGGCTGAGACCCAGTACTTC	CASSLMMAETQYF	NA	13	NA	TRBV7-9	TRBJ2-5
TGTGCCAGCGGTACTCGACTAGCGGGAGGAGAGAGCACAGATACGCAGTATTTT	CASGTRLAGGESTDTQYF	TRBD2	18	once	TRBV27	TRBJ2-3
TGTGCCAGCAGCTTCCGGGACAGCGGGACCGGGGAGCTGTTTTTT	CASSFRDSGTGELFF	NA	15	NA	TRBV7-8	TRBJ2-2
TGTGCCAGCATGGGGCCCCAGGGGGGCAATGAGCAGTTCTTC	CASMGPQGGNEQFF	NA	14	NA	TRBV2	TRBJ2-1
TGTGCCAGCAGTGAATCGCTAGCGGGGCAAGATACGCAGTATTTT	CASSESLAGQDTQYF	TRBD2	15	NA	TRBV2	TRBJ2-3
TGTGCTTCCGCCGGGGGGTCCTACGAGCAGTACTTC	CASAGGSYEQYF	TRBD2	12	NA	TRBV2	TRBJ2-7